The rows below give T cell receptor beta chains drawn from one sample of a study of T cell responses to AZD1222 COVID-19 vaccine. TCRdb keeps only in-frame clones here, not all; method: immunoSEQ multiplex PCR. The sample shows around 15,000 clones, around 83% of them seen only once. The material sequenced was peripheral blood, taken 28 days after the second AZD1222 dose. The receptors derive from an adult who received the AZD1222 COVID-19 vaccine. The CDR3 runs from the conserved cysteine through the conserved F or W. D genes are given only for firm matches. Where a row states a size, it is once, few, many or the class of an expanded clone; other rows omit it.

clone_size | j_call | d_call | v_call | cdr3_length | cdr3_nt | cdr3_aa
NA | TRBJ2-7 | NA | TRBV4-3 | 15 | TGCGCCAGCAGCCAAGATCCGGGGACATGGTACGAGCAGTACTTC | CASSQDPGTWYEQYF
NA | TRBJ1-1 | TRBD1 | TRBV4-1 | 15 | TGCGCCAGCAGCCAAGACAGGGGGCAGGCCACTGAAGCTTTCTTT | CASSQDRGQATEAFF
NA | TRBJ2-7 | NA | TRBV7-9 | 12 | TGTGCCAGCAGCTCCCGGGGGCGTGAGCAGTACTTC | CASSSRGREQYF
few | TRBJ1-5 | TRBD1 | TRBV7-8 | 15 | TGTGCCAGCAGCGCAACCACAGGGGGCAGTCAGCCCCAGCATTTT | CASSATTGGSQPQHF
few | TRBJ1-6 | NA | TRBV7-9 | 15 | TGTGCCAGCAGCGGGACCGGGACAAATTACTCACCCCTCCACTTT | CASSGTGTNYSPLHF
NA | TRBJ1-2 | TRBD1 | TRBV14 | 15 | TGTGCCAGCAGCCAAGATCCAGGGGGCGGTGGTGGCTACACCTTC | CASSQDPGGGGGYTF
NA | TRBJ1-1 | NA | TRBV28 | 13 | TGTGCCAGCAGCCTACTCGGGGACACTGAAGCTTTCTTT | CASSLLGDTEAFF
few | TRBJ1-1 | NA | TRBV19 | 12 | TGTGCCAGTATTGCAGAGAACACTGAAGCTTTCTTT | CASIAENTEAFF
NA | TRBJ1-4 | TRBD1 | TRBV24-1 | 15 | TGTGCCACCAGTGAAGCCGGGACAGGGTTTGAAAAACTGTTTTTT | CATSEAGTGFEKLFF
NA | TRBJ1-5 | TRBD1 | TRBV27 | 18 | TGTGCCTCCGGTGATGGGACAGGGGAAAGTTCGAGCAATCAGCCCCAGCATTTT | CASGDGTGESSSNQPQHF
NA | TRBJ1-2 | NA | TRBV28 | 15 | TGTGCCAGCAGTATATCGGACCAGGGGCTCAAGGGCTACACCTTC | CASSISDQGLKGYTF
NA | TRBJ1-2 | NA | TRBV4-1 | 14 | TGCGCCAGCAGCCCGGGACTCCTTAACTATGGCTACACCTTC | CASSPGLLNYGYTF
NA | TRBJ1-2 | NA | TRBV5-6 | 12 | TGTGCCAGCAGCTTAAAGGACGATGGCTACACCTTC | CASSLKDDGYTF
once | TRBJ2-7 | TRBD2 | TRBV27 | 16 | TGTGCCAGCAGCCCTAGCGGGGGCGATACCTCCTACGAGCAGTACTTC | CASSPSGGDTSYEQYF
NA | TRBJ1-4 | NA | TRBV6-5 | 14 | TGTGCCAGCAGCCCGTACGGGGCGGGTGAAAAACTGTTTTTT | CASSPYGAGEKLFF
once | TRBJ1-1 | NA | TRBV12-3/TRBV12-4 | 13 | TGTGCCAGCAGCACCCAAGAGAACACTGAAGCTTTCTTT | CASSTQENTEAFF
NA | TRBJ2-6 | TRBD1 | TRBV15 | 15 | TGTGCCACCGGGACAGGGAAATCTGGGGCCAACGTCCTGACTTTC | CATGTGKSGANVLTF
NA | TRBJ1-2 | TRBD1 | TRBV3-1/TRBV3-2 | 16 | TGTGCCAGCAGCCAAGATGGCAGGGGGCTAAGCTATGGCTACACCTTC | CASSQDGRGLSYGYTF
NA | TRBJ2-7 | TRBD2 | TRBV7-2 | 16 | TGTGCCAGCAGCGAACAAATGGGGGGGACCCCCTACGAGCAGTACTTC | CASSEQMGGTPYEQYF
NA | TRBJ1-1 | NA | TRBV5-4 | 12 | TGTGCCAGCAGCTTGGGGGACACTGAAGCTTTCTTT | CASSLGDTEAFF
NA | TRBJ1-2 | TRBD1 | TRBV5-5 | 16 | TGTGCCAGCAGCTTGGCCATAGGGGGCACGGACTATGGCTACACCTTC | CASSLAIGGTDYGYTF
NA | TRBJ2-4 | TRBD1 | TRBV4-3 | 14 | TGCGCCAGCAGCCAACAGGACAGGGGAAACATTCAGTACTTC | CASSQQDRGNIQYF
NA | TRBJ2-7 | NA | TRBV4-2 | 15 | TGTGCCAGCAGCCAGGCCGGGACTCAATCCTACGAGCAGTACTTC | CASSQAGTQSYEQYF
NA | TRBJ2-2 | NA | TRBV2 | 15 | TGTGCCAGCAGCCCTATCGAAGGGAACACCGGGGAGCTGTTTTTT | CASSPIEGNTGELFF
NA | TRBJ2-3 | TRBD2 | TRBV28 | 16 | TGTGCCAGCAGTCCTCTAGCGGGGGAAGAATTAGATACGCAGTATTTT | CASSPLAGEELDTQYF
NA | TRBJ1-5 | TRBD1 | TRBV19 | 13 | TGTGCCAGTAGGGACAGGGGGTGGCAGCCCCAGCATTTT | CASRDRGWQPQHF
NA | TRBJ2-7 | NA | TRBV30 | 17 | TGTGCCTGGAGTGTACTAGGGGGGGCCTTATCTTTCCACGAGCAGTACTTC | CAWSVLGGALSFHEQYF
NA | TRBJ1-2 | NA | TRBV5-6 | 12 | TGTGCCAGCAGCTTGCTCATGGGCGGCTACACCTTC | CASSLLMGGYTF
few | TRBJ2-7 | NA | TRBV10-3 | 14 | TGTGCCACCGAGGACGGACCGAATTCCTACGAGCAGTACTTC | CATEDGPNSYEQYF
NA | TRBJ1-6 | TRBD1 | TRBV7-8 | 16 | TGTGCCAGCAGCCCCCCGGGGGGACAGGGGGTTTCACCCCTCCACTTT | CASSPPGGQGVSPLHF
NA | TRBJ1-5 | NA | TRBV7-2 | 13 | TGTGCCAGCAGCCTGGGTGTGGATCAGCCCCAGCATTTT | CASSLGVDQPQHF
NA | TRBJ1-2 | NA | TRBV20-1 | 13 | TGCAGTGCTAGTTTGGACAAGAACTATGGCTACACCTTC | CSASLDKNYGYTF
NA | TRBJ1-2 | TRBD1 | TRBV28 | 14 | TGTGCCAGCAGCCGCCCGACAGGGGACTATGGCTACACCTTC | CASSRPTGDYGYTF
NA | TRBJ1-1 | NA | TRBV4-1 | 15 | TGCGCCAGCAGCCAAGCTGGAGGGAAGAACACTGAAGCTTTCTTT | CASSQAGGKNTEAFF
NA | TRBJ1-4 | TRBD1 | TRBV27 | 16 | TGTGCCAGCAGTTTATCCGGGACAGGGCGGAATGAAAAACTGTTTTTT | CASSLSGTGRNEKLFF
NA | TRBJ1-1 | TRBD1 | TRBV30 | 13 | TGTGCCTGGAGTCGGGACAGGGCCGCTGAAGCTTTCTTT | CAWSRDRAAEAFF
NA | TRBJ1-1 | NA | TRBV10-3 | 13 | TGTGCCATCAGGGCAAACACCGGCACTGAAGCTTTCTTT | CAIRANTGTEAFF
NA | TRBJ1-1 | NA | TRBV11-3 | 14 | TGTGCCAGCAGCTCCCAGGGACCGAACACTGAAGCTTTCTTT | CASSSQGPNTEAFF
NA | TRBJ1-3 | TRBD1 | TRBV9 | 14 | TGTGCCAGCAGCTATACAGGGGCTAGAAACACCATATATTTT | CASSYTGARNTIYF
NA | TRBJ1-1 | NA | TRBV9 | 13 | TGTGCCAGCAGCGTATCCGAGCCCACTGAAGCTTTCTTT | CASSVSEPTEAFF
NA | TRBJ1-1 | NA | TRBV12-3/TRBV12-4 | 13 | TGTGCCAGCAGTTTATGGGGGGCAGATGAAGCTTTCTTT | CASSLWGADEAFF
NA | TRBJ2-7 | NA | TRBV18 | 14 | TGTGCCAGCTCACCGCAGGGGGGTTCCTACGAGCAGTACTTC | CASSPQGGSYEQYF
NA | TRBJ2-7 | TRBD1 | TRBV4-3 | 14 | TGCGCCAGCAGCCAAGGGACAGGTATCATCAAGCAGTACTTC | CASSQGTGIIKQYF
few | TRBJ1-2 | NA | TRBV18 | 14 | TGTGCCAGCCAACCTACTCTTTCTAACTATGGCTACACCTTC | CASQPTLSNYGYTF
NA | TRBJ1-2 | NA | TRBV5-1 | 13 | TGCGCCAGCAGGCTGGACAGTCGCTATGGCTACACCTTC | CASRLDSRYGYTF
NA | TRBJ1-2 | NA | TRBV19 | 14 | TGTGCCAGTAGTATAGGCGGGAGCGCCTATGGCTACACCTTC | CASSIGGSAYGYTF
once | TRBJ1-3 | NA | TRBV6-5 | 14 | TGTGCGCCTCCGAAACGGGGCTCTGGAAACACCATATATTTT | CAPPKRGSGNTIYF
NA | TRBJ2-1 | NA | TRBV6-4 | 13 | TGTGCCAGCAGTGACTCGGAGGAGGGTGAGCAGTTCTTC | CASSDSEEGEQFF
once | TRBJ2-5 | NA | TRBV7-2 | 16 | TGTGCCAGCACCCAGGAGGGGACGCTTTCGCAAGGGACCCAGTACTTC | CASTQEGTLSQGTQYF
NA | TRBJ2-4 | TRBD1 | TRBV28 | 14 | TGTGCCAGCAGTTTCGGACAGGGTAAAAACATTCAGTACTTC | CASSFGQGKNIQYF
NA | TRBJ2-1 | NA | TRBV6-2/TRBV6-3 | 15 | TGTGCCAGCAGTTACTATGTTTCAGCCTACAATGAGCAGTTCTTC | CASSYYVSAYNEQFF
NA | TRBJ1-1 | NA | TRBV5-6 | 11 | TGTGCCAGCGGAAGGGGAGCTGAAGCTTTCTTT | CASGRGAEAFF
NA | TRBJ2-3 | TRBD2 | TRBV6-5 | 16 | TGTGCCAGCAGTTACGCGGCGGGGGAATACACAGATACGCAGTATTTT | CASSYAAGEYTDTQYF
NA | TRBJ2-3 | NA | TRBV19 | 16 | TGTGCCAGTAGTATCCCCCCCGATGGTAGCACAGATACGCAGTATTTT | CASSIPPDGSTDTQYF
NA | TRBJ1-6 | NA | TRBV9 | 15 | TGTGCCAGCAGCCCACCGACAAGGCCTAATTCACCCCTCCACTTT | CASSPPTRPNSPLHF
few | TRBJ2-1 | NA | TRBV12-3/TRBV12-4 | 13 | TGTGCCAGCAGTTTGGGCCTTTCGAATGAGCAGTTCTTC | CASSLGLSNEQFF
NA | TRBJ2-1 | NA | TRBV7-9 | 17 | TGTGCCAGCAGCTTTGGCTGGGGACGGGGGGCGAACAATGAGCAGTTCTTC | CASSFGWGRGANNEQFF